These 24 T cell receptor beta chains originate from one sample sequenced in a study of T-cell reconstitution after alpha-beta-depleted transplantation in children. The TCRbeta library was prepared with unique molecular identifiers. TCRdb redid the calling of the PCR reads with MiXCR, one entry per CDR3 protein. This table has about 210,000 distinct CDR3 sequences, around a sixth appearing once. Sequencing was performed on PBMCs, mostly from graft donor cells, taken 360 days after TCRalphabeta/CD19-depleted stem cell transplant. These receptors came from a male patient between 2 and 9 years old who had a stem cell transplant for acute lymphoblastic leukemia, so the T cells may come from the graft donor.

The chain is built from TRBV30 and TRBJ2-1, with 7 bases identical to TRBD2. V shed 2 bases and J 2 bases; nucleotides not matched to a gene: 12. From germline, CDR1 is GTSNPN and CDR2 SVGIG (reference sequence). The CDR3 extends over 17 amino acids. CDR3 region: CAWSSSGEARTYNEQFF. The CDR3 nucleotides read TGTGCCTGGAGTTCCAGCGGGGAGGCAAGGACCTACAATGAGCAGTTCTTC.

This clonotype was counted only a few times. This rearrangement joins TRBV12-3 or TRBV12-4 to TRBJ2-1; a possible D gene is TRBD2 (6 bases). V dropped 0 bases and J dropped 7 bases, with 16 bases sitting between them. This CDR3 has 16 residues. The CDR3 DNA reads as TGTGCCAGCAGTTTAGCGGGGGGACTGGTGAAAAATGAGCAGTTCTTC. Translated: CASSLAGGLVKNEQFF.

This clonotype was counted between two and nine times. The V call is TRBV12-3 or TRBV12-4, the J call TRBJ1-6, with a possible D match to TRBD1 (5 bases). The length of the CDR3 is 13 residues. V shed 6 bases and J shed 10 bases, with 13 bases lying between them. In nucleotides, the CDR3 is TGTGCCAGCAGCCCGATAGGGGTGTCACCCCTCCACTTT. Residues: CASSPIGVSPLHF.

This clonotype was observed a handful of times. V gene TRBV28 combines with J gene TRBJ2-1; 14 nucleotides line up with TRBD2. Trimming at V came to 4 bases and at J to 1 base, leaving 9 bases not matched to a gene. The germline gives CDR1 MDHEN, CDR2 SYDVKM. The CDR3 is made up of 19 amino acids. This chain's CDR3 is CASSSGTSGGLRSYNEQFF. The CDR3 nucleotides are TGTGCCAGCAGTTCTGGGACTAGCGGGGGACTAAGGTCCTACAATGAGCAGTTCTTC.

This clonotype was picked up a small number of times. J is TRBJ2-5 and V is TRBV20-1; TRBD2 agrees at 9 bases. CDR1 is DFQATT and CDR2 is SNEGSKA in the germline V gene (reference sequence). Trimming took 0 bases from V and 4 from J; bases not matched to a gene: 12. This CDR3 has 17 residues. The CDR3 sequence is CSARDGIAGELAETQYF. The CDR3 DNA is TGCAGTGCTAGAGATGGGATAGCGGGAGAGCTGGCAGAGACCCAGTACTTC.

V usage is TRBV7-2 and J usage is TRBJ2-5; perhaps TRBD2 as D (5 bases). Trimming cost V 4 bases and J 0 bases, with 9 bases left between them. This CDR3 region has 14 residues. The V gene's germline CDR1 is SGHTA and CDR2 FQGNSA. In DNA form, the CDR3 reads TGTGCCAGCAGCTCGGACTGGCACCAAGAGACCCAGTACTTC. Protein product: CASSSDWHQETQYF. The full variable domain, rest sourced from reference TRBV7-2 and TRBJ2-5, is GAGVSQSPSNKVTEKGKDVELRCDPISGHTALYWYRQSLGQGLEFLIYFQGNSAPDKSGLPSDRFSAERTGGSVSTLTIQRTQQEDSAVYLCASSSDWHQETQYFGPGTRLLVL.

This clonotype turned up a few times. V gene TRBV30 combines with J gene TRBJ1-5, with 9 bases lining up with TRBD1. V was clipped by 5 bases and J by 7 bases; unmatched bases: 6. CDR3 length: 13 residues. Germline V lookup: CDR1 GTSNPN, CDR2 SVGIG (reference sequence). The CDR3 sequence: CAWDTGGEQPQHF. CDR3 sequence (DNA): TGTGCCTGGGACACAGGGGGCGAACAGCCCCAGCATTTT.

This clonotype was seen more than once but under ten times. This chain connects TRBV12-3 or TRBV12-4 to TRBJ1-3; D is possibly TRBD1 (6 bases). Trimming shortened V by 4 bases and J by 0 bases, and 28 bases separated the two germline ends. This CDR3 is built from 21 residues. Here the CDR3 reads CASSSTWLGYQGYHSGNTIYF. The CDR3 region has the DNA TGTGCCAGCAGTTCCACTTGGTTGGGGTATCAGGGGTACCACTCTGGAAACACCATATATTTT.

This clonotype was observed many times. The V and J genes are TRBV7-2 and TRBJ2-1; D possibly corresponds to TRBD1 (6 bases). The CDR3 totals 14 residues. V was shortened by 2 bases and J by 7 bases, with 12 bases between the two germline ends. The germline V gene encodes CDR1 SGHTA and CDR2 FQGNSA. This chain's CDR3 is CASSLSGARNEQFF. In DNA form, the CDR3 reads TGTGCCAGCAGCTTATCAGGGGCGAGGAATGAGCAGTTCTTC.

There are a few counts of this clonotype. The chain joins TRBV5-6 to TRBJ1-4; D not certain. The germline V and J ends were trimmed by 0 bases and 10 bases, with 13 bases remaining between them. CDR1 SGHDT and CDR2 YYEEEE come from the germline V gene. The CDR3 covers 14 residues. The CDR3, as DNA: TGTGCCAGCAGCTTGGCCCCGGACGGGCGAAAACTGTTTTTT. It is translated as CASSLAPDGRKLFF.

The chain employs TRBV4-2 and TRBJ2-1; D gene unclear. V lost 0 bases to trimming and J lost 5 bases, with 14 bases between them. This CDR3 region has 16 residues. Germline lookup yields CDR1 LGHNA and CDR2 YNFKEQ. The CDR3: CASSQEVWAENNEQFF. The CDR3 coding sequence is TGTGCCAGCAGCCAAGAAGTATGGGCGGAGAACAATGAGCAGTTCTTC.

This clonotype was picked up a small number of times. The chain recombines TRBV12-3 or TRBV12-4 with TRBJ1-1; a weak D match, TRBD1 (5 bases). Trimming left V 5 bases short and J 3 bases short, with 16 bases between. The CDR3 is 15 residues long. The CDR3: CASSARGRTYTEAFF. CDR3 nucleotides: TGTGCCAGCAGTGCCCGGGGCAGGACTTACACTGAAGCTTTCTTT.

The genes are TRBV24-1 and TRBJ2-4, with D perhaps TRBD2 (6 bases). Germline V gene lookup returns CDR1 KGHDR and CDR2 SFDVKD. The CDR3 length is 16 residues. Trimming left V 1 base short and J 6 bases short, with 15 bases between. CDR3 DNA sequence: TGTGCCACCAGTGATTTTGAGGGGCGGGGAGGAAACATTCAGTACTTC. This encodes CATSDFEGRGGNIQYF.

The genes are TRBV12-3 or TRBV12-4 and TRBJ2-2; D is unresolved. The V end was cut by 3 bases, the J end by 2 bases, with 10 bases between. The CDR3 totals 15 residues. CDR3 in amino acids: CASSFGPVNTGELFF. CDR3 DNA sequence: TGTGCCAGCAGTTTCGGGCCCGTAAACACCGGGGAGCTGTTTTTT.

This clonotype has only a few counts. In DNA, the CDR3 is TGCAGTGCTAGAGATAGGCGCGGGGGGGCAGACGGGGAGCTGTTTTTT. It is translated as CSARDRRGGADGELFF. The rearrangement links TRBV20-1 to TRBJ2-2, with TRBD2 matching 9 bases. CDR3 size: 16 residues. Germline V CDR1 and CDR2: DFQATT, SNEGSKA (reference sequence). Germline trimming cut 0 bases from V and 7 bases from J; bases unmatched to any gene: 9.

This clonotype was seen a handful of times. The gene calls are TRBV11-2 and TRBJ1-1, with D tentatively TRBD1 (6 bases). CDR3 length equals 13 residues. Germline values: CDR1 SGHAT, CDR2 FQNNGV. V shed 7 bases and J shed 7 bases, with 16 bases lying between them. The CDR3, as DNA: TGTGCCAGCACAGGGAGGGGGAGGAGTGAAGCTTTCTTT. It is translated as CASTGRGRSEAFF.

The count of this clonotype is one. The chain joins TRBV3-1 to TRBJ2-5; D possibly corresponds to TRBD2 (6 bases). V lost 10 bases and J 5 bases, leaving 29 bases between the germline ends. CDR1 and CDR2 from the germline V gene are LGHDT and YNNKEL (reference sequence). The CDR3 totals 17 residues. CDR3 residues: CATSQGIAGPSEETQYF. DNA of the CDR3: TGTGCCACCTCCCAAGGAATTGCGGGACCCTCAGAGGAGACCCAGTACTTC.

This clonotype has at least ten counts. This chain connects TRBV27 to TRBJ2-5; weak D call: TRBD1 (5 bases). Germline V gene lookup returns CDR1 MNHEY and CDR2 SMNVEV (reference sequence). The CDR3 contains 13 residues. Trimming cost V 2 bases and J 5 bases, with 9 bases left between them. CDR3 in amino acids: CASSLRPGETQYF. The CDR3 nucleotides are TGTGCCAGCAGTTTAAGACCAGGGGAGACCCAGTACTTC.

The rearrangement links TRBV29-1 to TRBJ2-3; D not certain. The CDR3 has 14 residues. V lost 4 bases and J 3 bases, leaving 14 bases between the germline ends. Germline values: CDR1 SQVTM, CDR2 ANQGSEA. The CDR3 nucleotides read TGCAGCGTTGTGGTCAGCGCCGAGACAGATACGCAGTATTTT. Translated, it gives CSVVVSAETDTQYF.

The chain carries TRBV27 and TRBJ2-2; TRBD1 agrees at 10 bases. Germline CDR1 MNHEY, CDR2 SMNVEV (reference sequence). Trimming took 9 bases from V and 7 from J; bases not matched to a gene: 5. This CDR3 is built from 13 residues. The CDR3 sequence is CASRQGAGGELFF. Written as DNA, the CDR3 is TGTGCCAGTCGACAGGGGGCGGGCGGGGAGCTGTTTTTT.

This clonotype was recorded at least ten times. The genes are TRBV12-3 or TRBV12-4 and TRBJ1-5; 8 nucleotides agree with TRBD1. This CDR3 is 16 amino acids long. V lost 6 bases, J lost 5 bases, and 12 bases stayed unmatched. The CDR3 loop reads CASSSKRQGRDQPQHF. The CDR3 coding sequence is TGTGCCAGCAGCTCCAAGCGACAGGGGAGGGATCAGCCCCAGCATTTT.

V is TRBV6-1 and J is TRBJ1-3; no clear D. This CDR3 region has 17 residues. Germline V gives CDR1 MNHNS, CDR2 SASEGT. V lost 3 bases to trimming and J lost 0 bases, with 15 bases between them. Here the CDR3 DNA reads TGTGCCAGCAGTGAGATGGCGGTTTGGCTCTCTGGAAACACCATATATTTT. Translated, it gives CASSEMAVWLSGNTIYF.

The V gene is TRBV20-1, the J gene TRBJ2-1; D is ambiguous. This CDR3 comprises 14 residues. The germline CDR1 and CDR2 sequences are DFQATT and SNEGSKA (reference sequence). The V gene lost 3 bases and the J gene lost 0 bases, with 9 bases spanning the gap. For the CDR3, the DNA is TGCAGTGCTAGCAGACTGAGCTCCTACAATGAGCAGTTCTTC. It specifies CSASRLSSYNEQFF.

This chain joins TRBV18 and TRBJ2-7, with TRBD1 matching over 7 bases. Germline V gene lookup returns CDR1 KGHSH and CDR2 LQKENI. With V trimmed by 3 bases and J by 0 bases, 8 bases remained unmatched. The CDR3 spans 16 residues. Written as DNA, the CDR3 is TGTGCCAGCTCACCGCCGTACGGGGACAGCTCCTACGAGCAGTACTTC. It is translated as CASSPPYGDSSYEQYF.